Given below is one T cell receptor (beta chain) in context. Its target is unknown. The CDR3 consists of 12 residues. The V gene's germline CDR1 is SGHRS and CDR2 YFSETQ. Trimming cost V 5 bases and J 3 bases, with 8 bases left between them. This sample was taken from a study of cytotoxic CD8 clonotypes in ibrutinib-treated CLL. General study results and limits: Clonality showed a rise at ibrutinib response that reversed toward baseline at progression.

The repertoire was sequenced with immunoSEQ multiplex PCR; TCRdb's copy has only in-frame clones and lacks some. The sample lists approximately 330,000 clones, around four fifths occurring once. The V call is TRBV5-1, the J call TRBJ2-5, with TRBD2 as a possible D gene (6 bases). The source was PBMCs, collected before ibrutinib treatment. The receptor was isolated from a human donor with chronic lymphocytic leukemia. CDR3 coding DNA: TGCGCCAGCAGGCGGGGAAAAGAGACCCAGTACTTC. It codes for CASRRGKETQYF.